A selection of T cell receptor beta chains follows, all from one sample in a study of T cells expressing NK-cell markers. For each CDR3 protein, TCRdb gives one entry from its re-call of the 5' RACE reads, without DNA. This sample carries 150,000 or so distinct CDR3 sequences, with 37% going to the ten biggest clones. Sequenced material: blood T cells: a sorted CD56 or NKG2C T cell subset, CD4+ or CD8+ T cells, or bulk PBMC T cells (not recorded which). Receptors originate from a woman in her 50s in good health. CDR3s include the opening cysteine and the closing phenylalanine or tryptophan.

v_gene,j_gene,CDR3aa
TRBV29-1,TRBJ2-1,CSVERTSGSVYNEQFF
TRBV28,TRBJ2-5,CASTGKGETQYF
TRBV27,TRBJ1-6,CASSFSATNSPLHF
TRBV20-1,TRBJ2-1,CSARDPKGFSYNEQFF
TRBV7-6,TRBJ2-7,CASSLGDGTPWEQYF
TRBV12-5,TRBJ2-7,CASGSGWDEQYF
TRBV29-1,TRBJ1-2,CMAGGPDYGYTF
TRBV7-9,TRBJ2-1,CASSFRLTSSYNEQFF
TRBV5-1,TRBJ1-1,CASLGTGLNTEAFF
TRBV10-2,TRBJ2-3,CASSELSGFKTDTQYF
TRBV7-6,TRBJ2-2,CASNNRGQGNTGELFF
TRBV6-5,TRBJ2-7,CASSSPGTPYEQYF
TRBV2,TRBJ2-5,CASSASGTHQETQYF
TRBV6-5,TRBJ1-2,CASSYGDTGHYGYTF
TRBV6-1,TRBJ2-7,CASSQTGRYEQYF
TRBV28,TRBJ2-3,CASSLIVSGSSDTQYF
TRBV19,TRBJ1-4,CASSKSDLRGEKLFF
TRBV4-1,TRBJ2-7,CASSQDGRGQYF
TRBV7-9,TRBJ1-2,CASGLPGQGAQGYTF
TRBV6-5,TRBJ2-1,CASSSGLEQFF
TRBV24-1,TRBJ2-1,CATSGPPDRRSSYNEQFF
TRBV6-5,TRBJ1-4,CASSPRMGGEKLFF
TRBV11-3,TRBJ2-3,CASSLGTKDTQYF
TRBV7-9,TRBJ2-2,CASSSPEAGAGELFF
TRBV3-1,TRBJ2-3,CASSPLGVDTQYF
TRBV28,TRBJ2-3,CATQGQDGASTDTQYF
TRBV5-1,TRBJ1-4,CASSRDQGWEVGEKLFF
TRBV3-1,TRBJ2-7,CASSQDLGLASEQYF
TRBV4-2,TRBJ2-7,CASSQPGVGFEQYF
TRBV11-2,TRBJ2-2,CASPHPAGSNTGELFF
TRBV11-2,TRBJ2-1,CASSLEVVPPYNEQFF
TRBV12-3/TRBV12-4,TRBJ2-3,CASSFGTSGISDTQYF
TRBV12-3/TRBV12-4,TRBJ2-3,CASSSTTGTQYF
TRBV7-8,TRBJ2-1,CASSSSLGQGAPNEQFF
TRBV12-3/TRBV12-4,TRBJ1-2,CASTRGRIGGYTF
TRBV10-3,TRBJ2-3,CACNRGARTDTQYF
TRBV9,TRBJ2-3,CASSVTPETASTDTQYF
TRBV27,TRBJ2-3,CASSSSGTLIHTDTQYF
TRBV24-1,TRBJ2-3,CATSPGSEDTQYF
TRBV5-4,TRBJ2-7,CASSSPDGDRTYEQYF
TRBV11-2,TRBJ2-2,CASSPRTGKTGELFF
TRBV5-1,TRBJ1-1,CASSLPPGTGDTEAFF
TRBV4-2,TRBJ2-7,CASSLVPGTGDEQYF
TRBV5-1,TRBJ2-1,CASSLLEDAYNEQFF
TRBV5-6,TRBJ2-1,CASSLLAGGPHEQFF
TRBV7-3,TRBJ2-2,CASSPVGPNTGELFF
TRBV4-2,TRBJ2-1,CASSSSGSVNEQFF
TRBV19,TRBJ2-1,CASSPGLASSYNEQFF
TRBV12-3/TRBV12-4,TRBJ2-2,CATRTANTGELFF
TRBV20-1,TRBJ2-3,CSARDPQQALDTQYF
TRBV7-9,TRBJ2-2,CASTRTGTGELFF
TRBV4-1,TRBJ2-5,CASSQSEDGSRTQYF